This TCR beta chain was profiled in a study of blood T cell repertoires in COVID-19 (dated by TCRdb to between 2020 and 2021). Describing the broader study: Collaborator samples came from the United States, Italy and Spain and covered acute and convalescent phases of COVID-19. The prospective study material was composed of cDNA or gDNA derived from T cells, B-cell-depleted T cells, or PBMCs. Deeply sampled blood TCRbeta repertoires from subjects exposed to, actively infected with, or recovered from COVID-19 were included in the dataset. The repertoires were made available in a free public database intended to serve as a resource for research on the immune response to SARS-CoV-2. The samples were drawn from the first 160 participants of the ongoing ImmuneRACE study and from 1,254 subjects provided by 6 global collaborators. The sample metadata nearly always contained a de-identified subject ID, COVID-19 status, age in years and sex. Where available, HLA class I and class II types were taken from metadata supplied by the sample provider and were not determined by assay-based typing.

TCRbeta CDR3 regions were amplified from genomic DNA using the immunoSEQ Assay, a bias-controlled multiplex PCR. In the original analysis: Within the assay, amplification of reference gene primers was used to estimate how many nucleated cells each sample contained. Sequence reads were collapsed and filtered to measure the absolute abundance of every unique TCRbeta CDR3 rearrangement. For each sample, productive Simpson clonality was calculated as the square root of Simpson's diversity index across productive rearrangements. TCRdb provides this immuneACCESS table in a form limited to in-frame rearrangements. Some clones are lacking; in checked studies, under half of them reflect an unresolved V gene, and why the rest are absent is not known. From that table come the V and J calls and clone size; the DNA was used to work out D and trimming. This sample is represented by fewer than 200,000 clones; 89% of them were singletons. Jointly, the top ten make up about 2.1% of the sample.

Summary of the overall study and its limitations: How much clinical and demographic metadata was included differed by source and by participant, and the metadata was provided uncurated.

The germline V gene (reference sequence) gives CDR1 as MNHEY and CDR2 as SMNVEV. The CDR3 runs 15 residues from the cysteine to the phenylalanine. The kept DNA is CDR3 alone, 45 bases in frame from the first base. V loses 4 bases at its end and J loses 0 bases; junction bases beyond the gene matches: 6. Samples from volunteer blood donors who had recovered from COVID-19 were contributed by a second Seattle source. Each collaborating institution followed its own protocols to collect whole blood in K2EDTA tubes. Collaborator samples were shipped for TCRbeta analysis as frozen whole blood, isolated PBMCs, or DNA extracted from either sample type. A note on this clone: The clone's antigen remains unknown. Nothing much larger sits one base from this clone, and base qualities are not available.

Input material: peripheral blood. The sequence was obtained from a man aged 18 to 30 who had recovered from COVID-19. Recombination linked TRBV27 to TRBJ2-7, and TRBD1 matches 7 of the central bases. The DNA reads as follows: TGTGCCAGCAGTTCCCGGGACAGAGGCTCCTACGAGCAGTACTTC. It specifies CASSSRDRGSYEQYF.